This TCR beta chain was observed in a study of blood T cell repertoires in COVID-19 (dated by TCRdb to about 2020). Regarding the complete study: The collaborator samples originated in the United States, Italy and Spain and spanned the acute and convalescent phases of COVID-19. The material from the prospective study consisted of cDNA or gDNA derived from T cells, B-cell-depleted T cells, or PBMCs. Subjects who had been exposed to COVID-19, were actively infected with it, or had recovered from it provided the deeply sampled blood TCRbeta repertoires that made up the dataset. The repertoires were released in a freely available public database intended as a resource for research on the immune response to SARS-CoV-2. The samples were drawn from the first 160 participants of the ongoing ImmuneRACE study and from about 1,200 subjects provided by 6 global collaborators. The sample metadata nearly always contained a de-identified subject ID, COVID-19 status, age in years and sex. Where HLA class I and class II types were available, the types were taken from metadata supplied by the sample provider, not from assay-based typing. Broad study findings and their caveats: Clinical and demographic metadata were provided uncurated, with the amount varying by source and participant.

TCRbeta CDR3 regions were amplified from genomic DNA by means of the immunoSEQ Assay, a bias-controlled multiplex PCR. The authors' analysis ran thus. The number of nucleated cells in each sample was estimated from the amplification of reference gene primers within the assay. To quantify the absolute abundance of each unique TCRbeta CDR3 rearrangement, sequence reads were collapsed and filtered. For each sample, productive Simpson clonality was calculated by taking the square root of Simpson's diversity index across productive rearrangements. The clones in this table, taken by TCRdb from immuneACCESS, are in-frame only. Not every clone is retained; where verified, under half of the shortfall comes from an unresolved V gene, and the cause of the rest is unknown. V and J calls and clone size are given by that table; D and trimming were obtained from the DNA. The sample data list about 52,000 clones, and 82% of these were observed just once. The biggest ten clones account for 11% of the sample.

One collaborating source in Seattle enrolled patients while the patients were actively infected and followed the patients over time throughout the course of disease. The collaborating institutions used their own protocols to collect whole blood in K2EDTA tubes. For TCRbeta analysis, collaborator samples were shipped as frozen whole blood, as isolated PBMCs, or as DNA extracted from either sample type. This clone was seen only once. Its specific antigen is unknown. Per-base qualities were not stored, and no clone one base away is much larger. V is clipped by 3 bases and J by 4 bases, and the sequence between their germline boundaries is 18 bases long. CDR1 is given as MDHEN and CDR2 as SYDVKM, both from the germline V gene. The CDR3 covers 16 residues, taking in both the cysteine and the phenylalanine. Only the CDR3 DNA stays, 48 bases, in frame from base 1.

This sequence originates from an older man with COVID-19, enrolled during active disease. The V and J segments used are TRBV28 and TRBJ1-2; TRBD1 could be the D gene, as 6 bases match. The sequenced sample consisted of peripheral blood. This receptor carries the CDR3 CASSFPSGGPSYGYTF. The nucleotide sequence is given as TGTGCCAGCAGTTTTCCCTCGGGGGGGCCATCCTATGGCTACACCTTC.